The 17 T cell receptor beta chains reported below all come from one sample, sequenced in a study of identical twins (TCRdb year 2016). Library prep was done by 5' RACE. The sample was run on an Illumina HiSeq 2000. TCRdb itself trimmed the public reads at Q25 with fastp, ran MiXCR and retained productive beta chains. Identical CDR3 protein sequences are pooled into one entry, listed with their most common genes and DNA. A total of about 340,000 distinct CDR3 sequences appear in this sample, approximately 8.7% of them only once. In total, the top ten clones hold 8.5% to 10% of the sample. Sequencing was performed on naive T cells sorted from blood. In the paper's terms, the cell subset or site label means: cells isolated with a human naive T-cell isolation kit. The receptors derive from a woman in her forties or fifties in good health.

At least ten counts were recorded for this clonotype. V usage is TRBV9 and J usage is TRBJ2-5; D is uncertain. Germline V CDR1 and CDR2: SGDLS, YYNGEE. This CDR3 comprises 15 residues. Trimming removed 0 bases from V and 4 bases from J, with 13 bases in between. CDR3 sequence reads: CASSVGVAHGETQYF. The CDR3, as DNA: TGTGCCAGCAGCGTAGGGGTCGCCCACGGAGAGACCCAGTACTTC.

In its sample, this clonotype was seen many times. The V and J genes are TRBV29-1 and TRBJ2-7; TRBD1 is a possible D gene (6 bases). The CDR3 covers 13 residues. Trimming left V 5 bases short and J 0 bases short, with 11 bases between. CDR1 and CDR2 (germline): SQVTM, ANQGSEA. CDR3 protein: CSVRKGGSYEQYF. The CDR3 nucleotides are TGCAGCGTTAGAAAAGGGGGCTCCTACGAGCAGTACTTC.

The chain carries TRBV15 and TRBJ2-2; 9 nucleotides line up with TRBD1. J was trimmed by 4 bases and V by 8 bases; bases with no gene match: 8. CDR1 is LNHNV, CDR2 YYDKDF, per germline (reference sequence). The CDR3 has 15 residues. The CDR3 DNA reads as TGTGCCACCTTAGCCGGGACAGGGCTCACCGGGGAGCTGTTTTTT. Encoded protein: CATLAGTGLTGELFF.

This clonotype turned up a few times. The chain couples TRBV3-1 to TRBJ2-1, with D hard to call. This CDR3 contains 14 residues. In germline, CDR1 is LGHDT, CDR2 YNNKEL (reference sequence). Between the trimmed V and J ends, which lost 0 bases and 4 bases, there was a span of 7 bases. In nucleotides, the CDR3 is TGTGCCAGCAGCCAAGACGTAGAATACAATGAGCAGTTCTTC. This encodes CASSQDVEYNEQFF.

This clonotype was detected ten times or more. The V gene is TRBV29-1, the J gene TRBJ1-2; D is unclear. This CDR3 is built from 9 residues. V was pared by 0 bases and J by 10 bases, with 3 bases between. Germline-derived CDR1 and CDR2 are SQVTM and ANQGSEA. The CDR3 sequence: CSVEENYTF. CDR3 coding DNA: TGCAGCGTTGAAGAGAACTACACCTTC.

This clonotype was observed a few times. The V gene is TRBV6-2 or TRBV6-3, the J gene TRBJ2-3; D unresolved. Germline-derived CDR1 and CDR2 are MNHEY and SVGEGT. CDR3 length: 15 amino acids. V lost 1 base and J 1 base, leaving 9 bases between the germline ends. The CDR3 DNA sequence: TGTGCCAGCAGTTACTTGGTGCCAGGCACAGATACGCAGTATTTT. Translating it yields CASSYLVPGTDTQYF.

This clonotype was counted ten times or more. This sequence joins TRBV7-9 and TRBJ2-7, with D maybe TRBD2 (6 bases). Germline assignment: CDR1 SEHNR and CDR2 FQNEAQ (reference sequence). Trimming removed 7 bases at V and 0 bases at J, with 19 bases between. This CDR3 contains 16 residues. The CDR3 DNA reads TGTGCCAGCATAATCCGCGGGACGGCCGGCTCCTACGAGCAGTACTTC. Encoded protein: CASIIRGTAGSYEQYF.

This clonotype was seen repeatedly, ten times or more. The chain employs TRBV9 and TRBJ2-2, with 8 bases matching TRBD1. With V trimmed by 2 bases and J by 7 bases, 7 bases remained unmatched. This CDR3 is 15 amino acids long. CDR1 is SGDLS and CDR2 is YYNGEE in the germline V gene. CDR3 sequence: CASSVQGTGGGELFF. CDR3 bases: TGTGCCAGCAGCGTCCAAGGGACAGGTGGCGGGGAGCTGTTTTTT.

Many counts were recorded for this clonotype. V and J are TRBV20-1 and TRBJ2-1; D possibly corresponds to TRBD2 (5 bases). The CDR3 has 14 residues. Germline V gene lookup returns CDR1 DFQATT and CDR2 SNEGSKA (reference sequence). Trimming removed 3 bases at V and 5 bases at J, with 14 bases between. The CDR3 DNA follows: TGCAGTGCTAGCCCGTCCTTCGGGAACAATGAGCAGTTCTTC. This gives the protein CSASPSFGNNEQFF.

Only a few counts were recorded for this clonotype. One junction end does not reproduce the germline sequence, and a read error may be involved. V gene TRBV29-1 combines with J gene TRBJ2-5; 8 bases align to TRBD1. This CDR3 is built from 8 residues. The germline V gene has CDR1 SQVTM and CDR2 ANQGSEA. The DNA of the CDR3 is TGCAGCGATTCGACAGGGGAGTTC. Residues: CSDSTGEF.

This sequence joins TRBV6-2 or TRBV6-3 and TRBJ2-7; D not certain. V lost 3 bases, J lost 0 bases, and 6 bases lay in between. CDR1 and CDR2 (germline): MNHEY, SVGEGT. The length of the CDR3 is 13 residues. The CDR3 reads CASSYYGSYEQYV. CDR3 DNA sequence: TGTGCCAGCAGTTATTATGGCTCCTACGAGCAGTACGTC.

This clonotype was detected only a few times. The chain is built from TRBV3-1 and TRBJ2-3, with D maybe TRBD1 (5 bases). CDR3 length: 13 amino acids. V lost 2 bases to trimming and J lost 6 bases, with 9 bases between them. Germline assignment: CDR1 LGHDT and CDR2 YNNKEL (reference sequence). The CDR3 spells CASSQIPGDTQYF. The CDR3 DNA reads TGTGCCAGCAGCCAAATCCCAGGGGATACGCAGTATTTT.

CDR3 sequence (DNA): TGTGCCAGCAGTGAGCCCCGGGGGGCAGAAGAGACCCAGTACTTC. This translates into CASSEPRGAEETQYF. The chain couples TRBV2 to TRBJ2-5, with D tentatively TRBD2 (7 bases). This CDR3 region has 15 residues. V lost 3 bases, J lost 3 bases, and 14 bases lay in between. The germline CDR1 and CDR2 sequences are SNHLY and FYNNEI.

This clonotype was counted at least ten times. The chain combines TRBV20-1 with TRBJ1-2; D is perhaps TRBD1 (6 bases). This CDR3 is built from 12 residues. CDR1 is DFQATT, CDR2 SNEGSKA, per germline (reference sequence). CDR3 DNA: TGCAGGGCCAGGGGTTTTTCGGGGGGCTACACCTTC. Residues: CRARGFSGGYTF.

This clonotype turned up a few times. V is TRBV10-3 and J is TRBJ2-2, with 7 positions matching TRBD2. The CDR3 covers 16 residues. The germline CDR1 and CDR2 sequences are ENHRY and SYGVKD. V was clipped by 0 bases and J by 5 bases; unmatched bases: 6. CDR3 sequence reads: CAISESGTTTTGELFF. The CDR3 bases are TGTGCCATCAGTGAGTCGGGGACTACTACTACCGGGGAGCTGTTTTTT.

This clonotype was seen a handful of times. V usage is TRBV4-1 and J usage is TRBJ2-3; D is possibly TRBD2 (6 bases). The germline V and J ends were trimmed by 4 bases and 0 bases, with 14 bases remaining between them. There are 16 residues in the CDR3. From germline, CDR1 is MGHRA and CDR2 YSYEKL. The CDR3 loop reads CASSRMEGSSTDTQYF. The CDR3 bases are TGCGCCAGCAGCCGAATGGAGGGCTCCAGCACAGATACGCAGTATTTT.

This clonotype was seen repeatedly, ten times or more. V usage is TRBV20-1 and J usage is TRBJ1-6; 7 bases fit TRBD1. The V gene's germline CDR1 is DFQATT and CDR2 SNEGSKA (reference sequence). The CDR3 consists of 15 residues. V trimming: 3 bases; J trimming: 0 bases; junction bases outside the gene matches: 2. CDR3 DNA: TGCAGTGCTAGCCGGGACAGCTCCTATAATTCACCCCTCCACTTT. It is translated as CSASRDSSYNSPLHF.